This T cell receptor beta chain stems from a study of cytomegalovirus exposure and HLA in healthy donors. Donors in the study were healthy people who gave bone marrow. In the PCR, 60 Vbeta and 13 Jbeta primers were used. Profiling relied on immunoSEQ multiplex PCR, and the TCRdb table lists in-frame clones only, not all of them. The table has approximately 220,000 clones, around three quarters seen once. To note about this clone: The sample holds other DNA sequences that translate to the same CDR3.

V was trimmed by 6 bases and J by 5 bases, leaving 13 bases between them. The V gene's germline CDR1 is SEHNR and CDR2 FQNEAQ (reference sequence). The CDR3 loop spans 13 amino acids. The receptor comes from a man aged 35-49 years in good health and CMV-seronegative. The sequenced material came from PBMCs. The chain joins TRBV7-9 to TRBJ2-5, with D possibly TRBD1 on 6 matching bases. This chain's CDR3 is CASSLDSKETQYF. Written as DNA, the CDR3 is TGTGCCAGCAGTTTGGACAGTAAGGAGACCCAGTACTTC.